A single sample is the source of the 10 T cell receptor beta chains below, sequenced in a study of regulatory T cells in long-lasting Graves disease. Arm-PCR of CDR3 regions and iRepertoire HTBI primers were the basis on which TCR beta libraries were built. One entry per CDR3 protein results from TCRdb running MiXCR on the multiplex PCR reads. The data show 400,000 to 500,000 distinct CDR3 sequences, with under 25% seen just once and roughly an eighth held by the top ten. Time point given: persistent/refractory GD, antithyroid drugs over 5 years with positive TRAb. PBMC RNA served as the TCR library source. Here the sequenced sample was peripheral blood mononuclear cells (PBMCs), taken when the disease was refractory, from a patient treated with antithyroid drugs. These receptor sequences come from a female donor with Graves disease.

The CDR3 DNA is TGTGCCAGCGCACGGGCCTTTCACATGAACACTGAAGCTTTCTTT. This codes for CASARAFHMNTEAFF. The chain carries TRBV27 and TRBJ1-1; D is undetermined. V was shortened by 8 bases and J by 0 bases, with 16 bases between the two germline ends. There are 15 residues in the CDR3. Germline V gene lookup returns CDR1 MNHEY and CDR2 SMNVEV (reference sequence).

In its sample, this clonotype was seen many times. This chain links TRBV2 with TRBJ1-1; D unresolved. This CDR3 region has 14 residues. Trimming took off 5 bases at V and 4 bases at J, with 14 bases between the two ends. Germline CDR1 SNHLY, CDR2 FYNNEI. DNA of the CDR3: TGTGCCAGCAGTAGAGACACCAGAACCACTGAAGCTTTCTTT. Its translation: CASSRDTRTTEAFF.

J is TRBJ2-3 and V is TRBV6-2 or TRBV6-3, with D perhaps matching TRBD1 (6 bases). Germline V gives CDR1 MNHEY, CDR2 SVGEGT. V was trimmed by 5 bases and J by 4 bases, leaving 19 bases between them. This CDR3 comprises 16 residues. The DNA for the CDR3 is TGTGCCAGCAGTGGGCTGGGGGCTCACTGGCCAGATACGCAGTATTTT. This gives the protein CASSGLGAHWPDTQYF.

There are a few counts of this clonotype. CDR3 nucleotide sequence: TGTGCCAGCAGCACGACATTTGGGACAGCCCAAGAGACCCAGTACTTC. Its protein product is CASSTTFGTAQETQYF. V usage is TRBV5-6 and J usage is TRBJ2-5; TRBD1 matches 7 bases. The CDR3 is 16 amino acids. J was trimmed by 1 base and V by 4 bases; bases with no gene match: 10. The germline gives CDR1 SGHDT, CDR2 YYEEEE.

This clonotype occurred a few times. The J gene is TRBJ2-7, the V gene TRBV7-9; D is perhaps TRBD1 or TRBD2 (5 bases each). Looked up from germline, CDR1 is SEHNR and CDR2 is FQNEAQ (reference sequence). Trimming removed 4 bases at V and 2 bases at J, with 12 bases between. The length of the CDR3 is 14 residues. CDR3 residues: CASSSRDQPYEQYF. The CDR3 DNA follows: TGTGCCAGCAGCTCCCGGGACCAACCCTACGAGCAGTACTTC.

This clonotype has a count of ten or more. The chain couples TRBV29-1 to TRBJ1-1; D is perhaps TRBD1 (6 bases). Trimming shortened V by 6 bases and J by 4 bases, and 12 bases separated the two germline ends. The CDR3 contains 12 residues. Germline CDR1 is SQVTM and CDR2 is ANQGSEA. The CDR3 reads CSVETGSTEAFF. CDR3 nucleotides: TGCAGCGTGGAGACAGGTAGCACTGAAGCTTTCTTT.

This clonotype has just a few counts. The V and J genes are TRBV9 and TRBJ2-2; the match to TRBD2 covers 9 bases. CDR3 length: 18 amino acids. Trimming removed 0 bases from V and 1 base from J; junction bases left unmatched: 7. Per the germline V gene, CDR1 is SGDLS and CDR2 is YYNGEE. The CDR3 region is CASSVETRLAVNTGELFF. Written as DNA, the CDR3 is TGTGCCAGCAGCGTAGAAACCAGACTAGCGGTGAACACCGGGGAGCTGTTTTTT.

With respect to this clonotype: Being one base from a much bigger clone, this may be a read error. CDR3: CASSVEGLPYEQYF. The CDR3 nucleotides are TGTGCCAGCAGCGTAGAGGGACTGCCGTACGAGCAGTACTTC. This chain uses TRBV9 with TRBJ2-7; maybe TRBD2 (6 bases). Germline CDR1 SGDLS, CDR2 YYNGEE. The V gene lost 0 bases and the J gene lost 4 bases, with 11 bases spanning the gap. This CDR3 region has 14 residues.

The gene calls are TRBV20-1 and TRBJ2-7; no clear D gene. V was cut by 7 bases and J by 3 bases, with 13 bases left in between. The CDR3 has 12 amino acids. CDR1 and CDR2 (germline): DFQATT, SNEGSKA (reference sequence). CDR3 coding DNA: TGCAGTGTGGACCCCACAAACTACGAGCAGTACTTC. It specifies CSVDPTNYEQYF.

The chain recombines TRBV29-1 with TRBJ2-5; TRBD1 matches at 11 bases. Trimming took 7 bases from V and 4 from J; bases not matched to a gene: 5. Germline V gene sequence: CDR1 SQVTM, CDR2 ANQGSEA. The CDR3 spans 13 residues. Here the CDR3 DNA reads TGCAGCGCCGGGACAGGGGGGGGAGAGACCCAGTACTTC. Residues: CSAGTGGGETQYF.